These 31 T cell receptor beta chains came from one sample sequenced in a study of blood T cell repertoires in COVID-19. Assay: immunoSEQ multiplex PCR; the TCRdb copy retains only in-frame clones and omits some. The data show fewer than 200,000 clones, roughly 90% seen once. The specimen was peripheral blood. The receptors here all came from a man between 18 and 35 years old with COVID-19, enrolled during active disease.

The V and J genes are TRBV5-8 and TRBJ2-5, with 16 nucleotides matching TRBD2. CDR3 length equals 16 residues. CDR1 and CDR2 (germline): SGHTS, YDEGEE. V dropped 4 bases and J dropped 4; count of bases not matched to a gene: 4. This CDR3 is CASSPGLAGGPETQYF. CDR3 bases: TGTGCCAGCAGCCCGGGACTAGCGGGAGGGCCAGAGACCCAGTACTTC. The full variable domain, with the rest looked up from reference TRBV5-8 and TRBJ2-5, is EAGVTQSPTHLIKTRGQQATLRCSPISGHTSVYWYQQALGLGLQFLLWYDEGEERNRGNFPPRFSGRQFPNYSSELNVNALELEDSALYLCASSPGLAGGPETQYFGPGTRLLVL.

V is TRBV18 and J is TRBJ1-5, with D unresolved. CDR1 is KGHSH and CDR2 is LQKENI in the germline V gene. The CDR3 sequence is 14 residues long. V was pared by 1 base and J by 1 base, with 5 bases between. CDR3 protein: CASSPRLSNQPQHF. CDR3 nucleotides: TGTGCCAGCTCACCACGGCTGAGCAATCAGCCCCAGCATTTT.

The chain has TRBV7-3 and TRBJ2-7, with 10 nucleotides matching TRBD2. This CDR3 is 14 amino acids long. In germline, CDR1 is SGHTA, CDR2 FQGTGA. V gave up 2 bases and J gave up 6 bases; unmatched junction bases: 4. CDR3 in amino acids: CASSLLEREGEQYF. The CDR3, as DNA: TGTGCCAGCAGCTTACTGGAGCGGGAGGGCGAGCAGTACTTC.

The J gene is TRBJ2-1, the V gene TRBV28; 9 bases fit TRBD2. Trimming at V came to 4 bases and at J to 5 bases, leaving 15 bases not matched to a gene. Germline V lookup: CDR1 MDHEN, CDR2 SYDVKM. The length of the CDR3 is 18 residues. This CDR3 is CASSSLLPLAGVDNEQFF. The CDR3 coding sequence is TGTGCCAGCAGTTCCCTCCTCCCCTTAGCGGGAGTAGACAATGAGCAGTTCTTC.

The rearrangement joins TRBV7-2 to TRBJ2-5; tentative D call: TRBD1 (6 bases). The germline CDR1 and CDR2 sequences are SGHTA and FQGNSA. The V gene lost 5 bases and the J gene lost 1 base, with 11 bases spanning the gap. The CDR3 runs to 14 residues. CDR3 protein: CASSRQATQETQYF. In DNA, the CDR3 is TGTGCCAGCAGCAGACAGGCCACCCAAGAGACCCAGTACTTC.

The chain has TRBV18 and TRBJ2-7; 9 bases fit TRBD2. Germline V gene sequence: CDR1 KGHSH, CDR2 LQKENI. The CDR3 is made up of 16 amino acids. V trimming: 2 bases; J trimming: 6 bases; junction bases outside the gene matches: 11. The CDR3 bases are TGTGCCAGCTCACCAACACTAGCGGGCAGTGGGTCCGAGCAGTACTTC. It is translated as CASSPTLAGSGSEQYF.

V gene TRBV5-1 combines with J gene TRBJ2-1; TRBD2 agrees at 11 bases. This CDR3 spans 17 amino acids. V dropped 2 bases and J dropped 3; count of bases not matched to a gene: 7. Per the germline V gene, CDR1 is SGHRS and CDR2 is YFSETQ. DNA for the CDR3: TGCGCCAGCAGCTTTATGCCTAGCGGGAGGAACTACAATGAGCAGTTCTTC. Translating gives CASSFMPSGRNYNEQFF.

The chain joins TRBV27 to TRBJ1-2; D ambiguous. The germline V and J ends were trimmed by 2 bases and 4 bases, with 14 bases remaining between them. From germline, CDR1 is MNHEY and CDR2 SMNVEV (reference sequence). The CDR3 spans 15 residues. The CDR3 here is CASSLVRGEAYGYTF. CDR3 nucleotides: TGTGCCAGCAGTTTAGTAAGAGGCGAAGCCTATGGCTACACCTTC.

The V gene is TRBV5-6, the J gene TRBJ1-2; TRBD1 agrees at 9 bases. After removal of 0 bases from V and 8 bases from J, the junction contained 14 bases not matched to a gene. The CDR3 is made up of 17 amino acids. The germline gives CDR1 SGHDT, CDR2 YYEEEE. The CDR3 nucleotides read TGTGCCAGCAGCTTGGCAAGGACAGGGGAGCTTAGGGGAGGCTACACCTTC. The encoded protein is CASSLARTGELRGGYTF. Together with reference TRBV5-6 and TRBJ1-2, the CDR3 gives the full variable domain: DAGVTQSPTHLIKTRGQQVTLRCSPKSGHDTVSWYQQALGQGPQFIFQYYEEEERQRGNFPDRFSGHQFPNYSSELNVNALLLGDSALYLCASSLARTGELRGGYTFGSGTRLTVV.

The CDR3 region has the DNA TGTGCCAGCAGCTTCCCAGGAGGCACTGAAGCTTTCTTT. Its translation is CASSFPGGTEAFF. The rearrangement uses TRBV7-9 and TRBJ1-1, with D unclear. Looked up from germline, CDR1 is SEHNR and CDR2 is FQNEAQ (reference sequence). The CDR3 totals 13 residues. V shed 3 bases and J shed 4 bases, with 9 bases lying between them.

As DNA, the CDR3 is TGTGCCAGCAGGCGATCGAACACTGAAGCTTTCTTT. Translating gives CASRRSNTEAFF. The chain carries TRBV13 and TRBJ1-1; no firm D call. V dropped 6 bases and J dropped 1 base, with 6 bases sitting between them. CDR1 PRHDT and CDR2 FYEKMQ come from the germline V gene (reference sequence). This CDR3 comprises 12 residues.

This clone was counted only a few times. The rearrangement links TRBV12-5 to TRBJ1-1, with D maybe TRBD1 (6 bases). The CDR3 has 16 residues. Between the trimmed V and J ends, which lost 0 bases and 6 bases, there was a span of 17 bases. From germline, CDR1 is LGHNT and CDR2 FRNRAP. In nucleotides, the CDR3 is TGTGCTAGTGGTTTGGTACTTGGGGGCCAGAGCCCTGAAGCTTTCTTT. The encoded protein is CASGLVLGGQSPEAFF.

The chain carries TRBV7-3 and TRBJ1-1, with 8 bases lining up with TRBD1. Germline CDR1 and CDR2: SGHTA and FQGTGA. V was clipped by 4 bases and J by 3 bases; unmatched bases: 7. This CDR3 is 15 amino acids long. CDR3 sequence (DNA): TGTGCCAGCAGCTCAGGGGGCTATTTGGACACTGAAGCTTTCTTT. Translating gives CASSSGGYLDTEAFF.

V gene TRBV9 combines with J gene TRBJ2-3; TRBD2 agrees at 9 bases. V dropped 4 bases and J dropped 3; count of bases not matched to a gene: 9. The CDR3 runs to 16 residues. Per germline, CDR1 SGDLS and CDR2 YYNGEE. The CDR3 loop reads CASSPRVAGVTDTQYF. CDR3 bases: TGTGCCAGCAGCCCCCGGGTAGCGGGAGTGACAGATACGCAGTATTTT.

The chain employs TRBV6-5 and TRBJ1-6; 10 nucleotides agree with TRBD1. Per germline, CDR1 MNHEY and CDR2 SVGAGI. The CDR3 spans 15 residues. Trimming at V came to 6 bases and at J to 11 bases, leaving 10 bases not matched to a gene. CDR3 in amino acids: CASRGQGLATPPLHF. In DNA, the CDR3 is TGTGCCAGCAGGGGACAGGGGCTGGCTACGCCACCCCTCCACTTT.

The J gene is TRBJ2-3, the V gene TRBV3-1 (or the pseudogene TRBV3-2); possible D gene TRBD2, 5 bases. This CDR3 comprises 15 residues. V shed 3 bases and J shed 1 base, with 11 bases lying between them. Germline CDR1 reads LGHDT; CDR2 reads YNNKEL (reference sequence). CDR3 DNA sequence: TGTGCCAGCAGCCAGGGAGTAGCGCGCACAGATACGCAGTATTTT. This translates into CASSQGVARTDTQYF.

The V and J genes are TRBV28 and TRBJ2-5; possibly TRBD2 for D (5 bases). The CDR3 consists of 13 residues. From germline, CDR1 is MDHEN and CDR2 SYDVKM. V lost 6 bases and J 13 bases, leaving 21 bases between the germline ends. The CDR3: CASSLPIPGLAYF. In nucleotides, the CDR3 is TGTGCCAGCAGCCTACCCATACCCGGGCTAGCGTACTTC.

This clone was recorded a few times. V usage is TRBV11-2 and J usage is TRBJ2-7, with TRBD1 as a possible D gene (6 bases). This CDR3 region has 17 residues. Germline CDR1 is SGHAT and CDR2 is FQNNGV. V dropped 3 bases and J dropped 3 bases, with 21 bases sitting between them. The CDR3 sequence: CASSFPGQLSVVYEQYF. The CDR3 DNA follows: TGTGCCAGCAGCTTTCCAGGACAGCTGTCGGTCGTCTACGAGCAGTACTTC.

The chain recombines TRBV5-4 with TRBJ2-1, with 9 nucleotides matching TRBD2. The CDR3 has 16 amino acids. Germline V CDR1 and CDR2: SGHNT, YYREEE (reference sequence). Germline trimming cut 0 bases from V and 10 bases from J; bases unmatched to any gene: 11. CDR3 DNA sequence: TGTGCCAGCAGCTTGGCCGGCGGGAGGGTTGCTGCCGAGCAGTTCTTC. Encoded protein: CASSLAGGRVAAEQFF.

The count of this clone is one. This CDR3 is CASSLRTGGFSSYNEQFF. The DNA of the CDR3 is TGTGCCAGCAGCCTCAGGACAGGGGGCTTCAGCTCCTACAATGAGCAGTTCTTC. The rearrangement joins TRBV9 to TRBJ2-1; 11 bases line up with TRBD1. CDR1 and CDR2 from the germline V gene are SGDLS and YYNGEE. CDR3 size: 18 residues. Trimming cost V 4 bases and J 0 bases; bases outside gene matches: 9.

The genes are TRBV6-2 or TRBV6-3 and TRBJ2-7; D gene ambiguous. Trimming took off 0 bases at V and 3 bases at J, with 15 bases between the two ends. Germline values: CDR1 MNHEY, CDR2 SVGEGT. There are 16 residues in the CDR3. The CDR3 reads CASSYSMQAVNYEQYF. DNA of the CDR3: TGTGCCAGCAGTTACTCGATGCAGGCTGTCAACTACGAGCAGTACTTC.

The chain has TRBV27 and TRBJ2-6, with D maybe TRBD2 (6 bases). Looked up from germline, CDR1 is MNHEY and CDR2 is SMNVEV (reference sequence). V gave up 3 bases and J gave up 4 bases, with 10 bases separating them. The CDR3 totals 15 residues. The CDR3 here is CASSLAGSGANVLTF. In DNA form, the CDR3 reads TGTGCCAGCAGTTTGGCGGGGTCCGGGGCCAACGTCCTGACTTTC.

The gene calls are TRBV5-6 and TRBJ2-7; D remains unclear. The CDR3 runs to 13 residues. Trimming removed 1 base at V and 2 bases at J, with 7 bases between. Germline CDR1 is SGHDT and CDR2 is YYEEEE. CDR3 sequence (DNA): TGTGCCAGCAGCTTGATACAGACCTACGAGCAGTACTTC. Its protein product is CASSLIQTYEQYF.

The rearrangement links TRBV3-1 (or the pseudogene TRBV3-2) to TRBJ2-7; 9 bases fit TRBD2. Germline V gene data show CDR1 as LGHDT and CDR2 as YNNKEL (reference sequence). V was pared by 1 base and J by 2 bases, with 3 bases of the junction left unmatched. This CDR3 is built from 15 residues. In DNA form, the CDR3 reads TGTGCCAGCAGCCAAGGGACTAGCGTAACCTACGAGCAGTACTTC. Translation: CASSQGTSVTYEQYF.

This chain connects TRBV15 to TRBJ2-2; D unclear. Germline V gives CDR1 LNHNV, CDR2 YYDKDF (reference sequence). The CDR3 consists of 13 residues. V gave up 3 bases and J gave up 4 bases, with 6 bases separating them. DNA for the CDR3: TGTGCCACCAGCAGGCGAGGCACCGGGGAGCTGTTTTTT. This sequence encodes CATSRRGTGELFF.

This chain's CDR3 is CASSVGSSGGYNEQFF. CDR3 DNA sequence: TGTGCCAGCAGCGTAGGAAGTAGCGGTGGTTACAATGAGCAGTTCTTC. The chain employs TRBV9 and TRBJ2-1, with a tentative D call TRBD2 (6 bases). V was clipped by 0 bases and J by 4 bases, with 14 bases between them. The CDR3 totals 16 residues. The V gene's germline CDR1 is SGDLS and CDR2 YYNGEE.

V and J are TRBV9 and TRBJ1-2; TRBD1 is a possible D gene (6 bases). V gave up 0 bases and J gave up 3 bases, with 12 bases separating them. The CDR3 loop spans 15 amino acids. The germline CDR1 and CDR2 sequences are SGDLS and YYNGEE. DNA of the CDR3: TGTGCCAGCAGCGTAGGTCCAGGGGAATACTATGGCTACACCTTC. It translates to CASSVGPGEYYGYTF.

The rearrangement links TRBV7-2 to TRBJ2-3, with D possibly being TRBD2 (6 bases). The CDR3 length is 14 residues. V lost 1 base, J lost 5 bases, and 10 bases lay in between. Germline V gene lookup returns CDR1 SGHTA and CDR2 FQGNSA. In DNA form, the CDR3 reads TGTGCCAGCAGCTTAGTGGGGACTTTAGATACGCAGTATTTT. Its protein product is CASSLVGTLDTQYF.

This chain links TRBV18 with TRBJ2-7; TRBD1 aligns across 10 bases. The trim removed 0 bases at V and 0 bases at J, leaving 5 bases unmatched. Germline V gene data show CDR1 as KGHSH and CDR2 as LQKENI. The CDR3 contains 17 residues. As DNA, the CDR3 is TGTGCCAGCTCACCACCGGGCCGGGACAGGGGCTCCTACGAGCAGTACTTC. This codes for CASSPPGRDRGSYEQYF.

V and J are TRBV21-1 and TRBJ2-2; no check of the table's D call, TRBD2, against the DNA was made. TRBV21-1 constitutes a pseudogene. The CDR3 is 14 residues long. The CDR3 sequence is CASSKFPPTGELFF. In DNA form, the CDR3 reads TGTGCCAGCAGCAAGTTCCCTCCCACCGGGGAGCTGTTTTTT.

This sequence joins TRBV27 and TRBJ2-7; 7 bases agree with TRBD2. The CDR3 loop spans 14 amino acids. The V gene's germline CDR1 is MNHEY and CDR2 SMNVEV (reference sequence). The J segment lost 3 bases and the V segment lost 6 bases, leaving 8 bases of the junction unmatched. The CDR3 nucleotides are TGTGCCAGCAGCCCCGGACTAGACGACTACGAGCAGTACTTC. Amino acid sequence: CASSPGLDDYEQYF.